This TCR beta chain appears in the sequencing data of a study of OX40 agonist ivuxolimab in advanced cancers. Study information: Of the participants, approximately 36% had some prior anti-PD-1, anti-PD-L1 or anti-CTLA-4 therapy, which was allowed. Regarding the study as a whole: Fewer expanded clones were found on average in CD4+ than in CD8+ T cells. At doses 0.1 to 3.0 mg/kg, CD4+ and CD8+ clones expanded.

Sequenced by immunoSEQ multiplex PCR; TCRdb stores in-frame clones only, minus some. The data show approximately 23,000 clones, 80% to 90% seen once. Remarks on this clone: Its antigen is not identified.

The V end lost 7 bases, the J end lost 0 bases, and 10 bases lay between the germline ends. Germline-derived CDR1 and CDR2 are MDHEN and SYDVKM. CDR3 size: 14 residues. V usage is TRBV28 and J usage is TRBJ1-5, with D unclear. This sample comprised CD4+ or CD8+ T cells sorted from blood, obtained in a trial of the OX40 agonist ivuxolimab. This clonotype was sampled from an adult with an advanced solid tumor such as melanoma, head and neck, liver or kidney cancer. This CDR3 is CASIARYSNQPQHF. In nucleotides, the CDR3 is TGTGCCAGCATCGCACGTTATAGCAATCAGCCCCAGCATTTT.